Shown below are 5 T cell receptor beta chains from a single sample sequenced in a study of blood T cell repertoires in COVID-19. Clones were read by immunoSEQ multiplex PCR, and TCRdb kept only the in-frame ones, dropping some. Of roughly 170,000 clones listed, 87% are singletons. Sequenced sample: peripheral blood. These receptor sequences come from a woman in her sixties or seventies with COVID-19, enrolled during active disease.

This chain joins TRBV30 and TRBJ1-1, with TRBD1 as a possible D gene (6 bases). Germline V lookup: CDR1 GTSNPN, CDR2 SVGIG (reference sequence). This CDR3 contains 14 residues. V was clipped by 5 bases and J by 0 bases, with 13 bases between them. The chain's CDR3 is CAWSTHRVNTEAFF. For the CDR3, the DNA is TGTGCCTGGTCGACTCACAGGGTGAACACTGAAGCTTTCTTT.

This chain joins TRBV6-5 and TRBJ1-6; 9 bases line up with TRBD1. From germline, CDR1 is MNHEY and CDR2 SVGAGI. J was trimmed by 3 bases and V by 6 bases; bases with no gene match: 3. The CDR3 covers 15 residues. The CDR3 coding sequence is TGTGCCAGCAGCGCGGACAGGGGCTATAATTCACCCCTCCACTTT. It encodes CASSADRGYNSPLHF.

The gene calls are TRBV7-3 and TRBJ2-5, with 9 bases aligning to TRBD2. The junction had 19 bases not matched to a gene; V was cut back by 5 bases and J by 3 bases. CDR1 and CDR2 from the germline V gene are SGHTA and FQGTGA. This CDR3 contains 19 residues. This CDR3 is CASSPGIAGVAAGKETQYF. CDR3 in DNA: TGTGCCAGCAGCCCAGGGATAGCGGGAGTAGCCGCGGGAAAAGAGACCCAGTACTTC.

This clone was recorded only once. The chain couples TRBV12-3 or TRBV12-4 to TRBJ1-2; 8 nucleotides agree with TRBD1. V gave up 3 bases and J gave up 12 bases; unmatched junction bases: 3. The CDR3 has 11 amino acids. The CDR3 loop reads CASSFDRGNTF. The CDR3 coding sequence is TGTGCCAGCAGTTTCGACAGGGGTAACACCTTC.

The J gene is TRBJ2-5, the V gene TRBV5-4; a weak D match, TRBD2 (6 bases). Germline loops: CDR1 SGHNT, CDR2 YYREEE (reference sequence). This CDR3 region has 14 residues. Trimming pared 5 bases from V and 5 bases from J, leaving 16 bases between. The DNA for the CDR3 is TGTGCCAGCAGACTGGGGGGAGGTCGGGAGACCCAGTACTTC. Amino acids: CASRLGGGRETQYF.